This TCR beta chain was sequenced during a study of T cells in Graves' hyperthyroidism and ophthalmopathy. The V gene end was trimmed by 4 bases and the J gene end by 1 base; junction bases not matched to a gene: 2. Germline values: CDR1 DFQATT, CDR2 SNEGSKA (reference sequence). CDR3 length equals 13 residues. This clonotype has just a few counts. The investigators amplified TCR beta CDR3 regions from RNA transcripts. HTBI primers were employed in a first-round RT-PCR of the TCR CDR3. In TCRdb, the multiplex PCR reads were re-called with MiXCR into one record per CDR3 protein. The sample includes 550,000 to 700,000 distinct CDR3 sequences, roughly 15% of them seen just once. Thyroid ultrasound and orbital computed tomography, with clinical symptoms and serum thyroxine and TRAb, informed diagnoses. The source of the PBMCs was roughly 10 ml of fresh peripheral blood.

This chain joins TRBV20-1 and TRBJ2-7; 9 nucleotides align to TRBD1. This TCR derives from a middle-aged woman with Graves' ophthalmopathy. Sequenced material: blood. CDR3 in amino acids: CSAIQGASYEQYF. In nucleotides, the CDR3 is TGCAGTGCTATACAGGGGGCTTCCTACGAGCAGTACTTC.